This T cell receptor beta chain originates from a study of CD8+CD57+ T cells in acquired aplastic anemia (dated by TCRdb to the late 2010s). Broadly, across the study: A mean of around 3.3 ug of DNA, ranging from roughly 0.19 to 27.4 ug, was extracted from sorted CD4+ and CD8+ cells. CD8+CD57+ expansion was defined as frequency above the mean frequency observed in healthy subjects.

TCR beta VDJ combination and CDR3 sequence profiling used genomic DNA as the template. An Illumina HiSeq 2000 was the platform used for TCR repertoire sequencing. As for the original processing: TRBV/TRBJ rearrangement plots, CDR3 size and DJ length profiles, and Simpson's diversity index were used to assess repertoires. Whichever DNA sequence was most abundant in the deep sequencing data was defined as the immunodominant clone. CDR3 amino acid sequences were screened for sharing across subjects and compared with published repertoires and the VDJdb database. TCRdb reran the public reads through fastp at Q25 and MiXCR, keeping productive beta chains. Rows merge per CDR3 protein into single entries with the most common DNA and genes. TCRdb, not the authors, supplied the V and J calls. This sample is represented by 150,000 to 200,000 distinct CDR3 sequences; around 48% of them were singletons. 2.5% to 3.5% of the sample is in the top ten clones.

Details on this clonotype: Its binding antigen is unknown. The record has no base qualities; no much larger clone is one base away.

Including cysteine and phenylalanine, the CDR3 has 19 amino acids. Left in the record is the CDR3 DNA by itself, 57 bases read in frame from the first base. CDR1 and CDR2 were assigned from the germline V gene as SGHAT and FQNNGV. Germline trimming: 1 base from V, 6 bases from J; junction bases outside gene matches: 15. Beyond this particular receptor, the publication reports: Some 27 CD8+ CDR3 sequences were found in both patients and controls but appeared to be highly expressed in patients and within the immunodominant clones of the patients. No significant difference in CD8+ Simpson's diversity was found between patients and healthy controls (P=0.060).

The patients picked for sequencing were ones in whom flow cytometry had shown an expansion of CD8+CD57+ cells. Every patient had a diagnosis of severe acquired aplastic anemia based on International Study of Aplastic Anemia and Agranulocytosis and Camitta criteria. At the time blood was sampled, none of the patients had received any therapy. In this study, sorted CD4+ and CD8+ T cells from the blood of healthy subjects and of severe aplastic anemia patients had their TCR repertoires deep-sequenced. Patients were enrolled under clinicaltrials.gov protocols 00001620, 01623167, 00001397, 00071045, 00081523 and 00961064 in the USA. Ficoll-Paque density gradient centrifugation was used to isolate peripheral blood mononuclear cells. CD4+ and CD8+ T cells were sorted by FACS or magnetic beads before DNA extraction.

This receptor was identified in a human donor with aplastic anemia. Material: sorted CD4+, CD8+, or CD8+CD57+ T cells (not recorded which) from PBMCs. The chain is encoded by TRBV11-2 joined to TRBJ1-2, with TRBD1 matching 12 junction bases. The base sequence is TGTGCCAGCAGCTTAGTAGGGATACCATCCGGGACAGGGGGCGATGGCTACACCTTC. This is translated as CASSLVGIPSGTGGDGYTF. The variable domain in full, with residues beyond the CDR3 obtained from the reference TRBV11-2 and TRBJ1-2 genes, is EAGVAQSPRYKIIEKRQSVAFWCNPISGHATLYWYQQILGQGPKLLIQFQNNGVVDDSQLPKDRFSAERLKGVDSTLKIQPAKLEDSAVYLCASSLVGIPSGTGGDGYTFGSGTRLTVV.